These T cell receptor beta chains were read from a single sample in a study of CD8 T cells in Susac syndrome. TCRdb re-analysed the immunoSEQ multiplex PCR reads in MiXCR, keeping a single row per CDR3 protein. This table has about 60,000 distinct CDR3 sequences, around nine tenths appearing once. The sequenced sample was CD8+ T cells from PBMCs. Receptors originate from a human donor in good health. The CDR3 runs from the conserved cysteine through the conserved F or W. A D gene is named only where the DNA matches it firmly. Rows give clone size only sometimes, using once, few, many, or a class for an expanded clone.

D	J	size	V	CDR3	DNA
TRBD2	TRBJ2-5	-	TRBV27	CASSPLRAGGPYETQYF	TGTGCCAGCAGTCCCCTGAGAGCGGGGGGGCCTTATGAGACCCAGTACTTC
-	TRBJ2-5	-	TRBV29-1	CSVSGLRMETQYF	TGCAGCGTTTCCGGACTTAGAATGGAGACCCAGTACTTC
-	TRBJ1-1	-	TRBV5-1	CASSWGRGILNTEAFF	TGCGCCAGCAGCTGGGGCCGGGGCATCCTGAACACTGAAGCTTTCTTT
-	TRBJ2-7	-	TRBV28	CASTSHQGTYEQYF	TGTGCCAGCACCTCCCATCAGGGTACCTACGAGCAGTACTTC
-	TRBJ1-5	-	TRBV20-1	CSASFEWQPQHF	TGCAGTGCTAGCTTCGAGTGGCAGCCCCAGCATTTT
-	TRBJ1-1	-	TRBV5-1	CASSLLENTEAFF	TGCGCCAGCAGCCTCCTGGAGAACACTGAAGCTTTCTTT
-	TRBJ2-1	-	TRBV20-1	CSARDNWGNEQFF	TGCAGTGCTAGAGATAATTGGGGGAATGAGCAGTTCTTC
-	TRBJ2-5	-	TRBV27	CASSLSRGVETQYF	TGTGCCAGCAGTTTATCCAGGGGGGTCGAGACCCAGTACTTC
-	TRBJ1-4	once	TRBV7-9	CASSLSWEKLFF	TGTGCCAGCAGCTTAAGTTGGGAAAAACTGTTTTTT
-	TRBJ1-1	-	TRBV5-1	CASSFRGTTEAFF	TGCGCCAGCAGCTTCAGGGGTACGACTGAAGCTTTCTTT
TRBD2	TRBJ2-3	-	TRBV10-3	CAISESKSSGDTDTQYF	TGTGCCATCAGTGAGTCCAAATCTAGCGGGGACACAGATACGCAGTATTTT
-	TRBJ2-2	once	TRBV5-5	CASSLAQGFTSTGELFF	TGTGCCAGCAGCTTGGCTCAGGGGTTTACTAGCACCGGGGAGCTGTTTTTT
-	TRBJ2-7	-	TRBV29-1	CSVEADRPYEQYF	TGCAGCGTTGAAGCGGACAGACCCTACGAGCAGTACTTC
-	TRBJ2-7	-	TRBV20-1	CSARRSDGYEQYF	TGCAGTGCTAGACGCTCGGACGGCTACGAGCAGTACTTC
TRBD2	TRBJ2-1	-	TRBV7-9	CVSSSPAGEYNEQFF	TGTGTCAGCAGCTCCCCGGCGGGGGAATACAATGAGCAGTTCTTC
-	TRBJ2-7	-	TRBV5-1	CASSLSSGPLEQYF	TGCGCCAGCAGCTTGTCTTCCGGGCCGTTGGAGCAGTACTTC
-	TRBJ2-1	-	TRBV7-2	CASSLGDNEQFF	TGTGCCAGCAGCTTGGGCGACAATGAGCAGTTCTTC
-	TRBJ2-1	-	TRBV9	CASSFLGASDNEQFF	TGTGCCAGCAGCTTTCTGGGGGCCTCGGACAATGAGCAGTTCTTC
-	TRBJ2-1	-	TRBV27	CASSLPGGREQFF	TGTGCCAGCAGTTTACCCGGAGGTCGGGAGCAGTTCTTC
-	TRBJ2-1	-	TRBV7-3	CASSLYPGLNEQFF	TGTGCCAGCAGCTTATATCCAGGGCTCAATGAGCAGTTCTTC
TRBD1	TRBJ2-2	-	TRBV3-1	CASSQDLRDRVTGELFF	TGTGCCAGCAGCCAAGATTTGAGGGACAGGGTCACCGGGGAGCTGTTTTTT
-	TRBJ2-1	-	TRBV12-3/TRBV12-4	CASSRRDTYNEQFF	TGTGCCAGCAGCCGACGGGACACCTACAATGAGCAGTTCTTC
-	TRBJ1-4	-	TRBV14	CASSQELTDEGEKLFF	TGTGCCAGCAGCCAAGAACTGACGGATGAGGGTGAAAAACTGTTTTTT
-	TRBJ1-2	-	TRBV6-2/TRBV6-3	CASSYSEAGARGYTF	TGTGCCAGCAGTTACTCGGAGGCGGGGGCGCGTGGCTACACCTTC
-	TRBJ1-4	-	TRBV4-3	CASSQDDYRDGKLFF	TGCGCCAGCAGCCAAGATGATTATAGGGATGGAAAACTGTTTTTT
-	TRBJ2-1	-	TRBV10-3	CAISGTDFYEQFF	TGTGCCATCAGTGGGACGGACTTCTATGAGCAGTTCTTC
-	TRBJ2-2	-	TRBV27	CASSLGGGAGTGELFF	TGTGCCAGCAGCCTAGGAGGGGGCGCGGGCACCGGGGAGCTGTTTTTT
-	TRBJ2-1	-	TRBV18	CASSPTAGIQYNEQFF	TGTGCCAGCTCACCAACGGCGGGGATTCAGTACAATGAGCAGTTCTTC
-	TRBJ1-1	-	TRBV29-1	CSVLGANTEAFF	TGCAGCGTTCTAGGAGCGAACACTGAAGCTTTCTTT
-	TRBJ2-1	-	TRBV4-1	CASSRRDMNSYNEQFF	TGCGCCAGCAGCCGCCGGGACATGAACTCCTACAATGAGCAGTTCTTC
-	TRBJ2-7	-	TRBV9	CASSVGDGTYEQYF	TGTGCCAGCAGCGTAGGGGACGGGACCTACGAGCAGTACTTC
TRBD1	TRBJ1-5	-	TRBV2	CASSGTGFNQPQHF	TGTGCCAGCAGTGGGACAGGTTTCAATCAGCCCCAGCATTTT
TRBD2	TRBJ2-7	-	TRBV28	CASSLEASGIFLSNEQYF	TGTGCCAGCAGTTTAGAGGCTAGCGGGATCTTCCTTTCTAACGAGCAGTACTTC
TRBD2	TRBJ2-3	-	TRBV12-3/TRBV12-4	CASSLVTPGLAGLTDTQYF	TGTGCCAGCAGTTTAGTTACGCCGGGACTAGCGGGGCTAACAGATACGCAGTATTTT
-	TRBJ2-3	-	TRBV27	CASTPLGGQDTQYF	TGTGCCAGCACCCCCTTGGGGGGTCAAGATACGCAGTATTTT
-	TRBJ2-1	-	TRBV28	CASSLWAGDEQFF	TGTGCCAGCAGTTTATGGGCCGGCGATGAGCAGTTCTTC
-	TRBJ1-1	-	TRBV27	CASSPYRAVGTEAFF	TGTGCCAGCAGTCCCTACCGGGCGGTAGGCACTGAAGCTTTCTTT
-	TRBJ2-7	-	TRBV29-1	CSVEGDTSYEQYF	TGCAGCGTTGAGGGGGACACGTCCTACGAGCAGTACTTC
TRBD2	TRBJ2-7	-	TRBV5-5	CASSLALAGGGYEQYF	TGTGCCAGCAGCTTGGCGCTAGCGGGGGGAGGCTACGAGCAGTACTTC
TRBD1	TRBJ1-4	-	TRBV5-1	CASSLGQGAPNEKLFF	TGCGCCAGCAGCCTAGGACAGGGGGCACCTAATGAAAAACTGTTTTTT
-	TRBJ2-7	once	TRBV7-9	CASSPRLGYEQYF	TGTGCCAGCAGCCCCCGGTTGGGTTACGAGCAGTACTTC
TRBD1	TRBJ1-5	-	TRBV7-6	CASSPGGSNQPQHF	TGTGCCAGCAGCCCAGGGGGTAGCAATCAGCCCCAGCATTTT
-	TRBJ2-7	few	TRBV29-1	CSVLLSSAYEQYF	TGCAGCGTTCTGTTGTCATCCGCCTACGAGCAGTACTTC
-	TRBJ2-3	-	TRBV3-1	CASSHRGSPGDTQYF	TGTGCCAGCAGCCATCGAGGGTCCCCAGGAGATACGCAGTATTTT
TRBD2	TRBJ2-1	-	TRBV2	CASITSGVSQYEQFF	TGTGCCAGCATTACGAGCGGGGTCTCGCAATATGAGCAGTTCTTC
-	TRBJ2-3	once	TRBV14	CASSQDASSTDTQYF	TGTGCCAGCAGCCAAGATGCCAGTAGCACAGATACGCAGTATTTT
-	TRBJ1-4	-	TRBV7-9	CASRGNRQAPPGEEKLFF	TGTGCCAGCAGAGGAAATCGACAGGCCCCCCCCGGAGAAGAAAAACTGTTTTTT
-	TRBJ2-5	-	TRBV14	CASSQEPGTQETQYF	TGTGCCAGCAGCCAAGAGCCGGGGACTCAAGAGACCCAGTACTTC
TRBD1	TRBJ2-6	-	TRBV7-3	CASSVWTGEYVLTF	TGTGCCAGCAGCGTCTGGACAGGGGAGTATGTCCTGACTTTC
-	TRBJ1-4	once	TRBV6-5	CASSYGAEATNEKLFF	TGTGCCAGCAGTTACGGGGCCGAAGCAACTAATGAAAAACTGTTTTTT
-	TRBJ1-4	-	TRBV20-1	CSARADGTPELIWDNEKLFF	TGCAGTGCTAGAGCGGACGGGACTCCTGAATTAATCTGGGACAATGAAAAACTGTTTTTT